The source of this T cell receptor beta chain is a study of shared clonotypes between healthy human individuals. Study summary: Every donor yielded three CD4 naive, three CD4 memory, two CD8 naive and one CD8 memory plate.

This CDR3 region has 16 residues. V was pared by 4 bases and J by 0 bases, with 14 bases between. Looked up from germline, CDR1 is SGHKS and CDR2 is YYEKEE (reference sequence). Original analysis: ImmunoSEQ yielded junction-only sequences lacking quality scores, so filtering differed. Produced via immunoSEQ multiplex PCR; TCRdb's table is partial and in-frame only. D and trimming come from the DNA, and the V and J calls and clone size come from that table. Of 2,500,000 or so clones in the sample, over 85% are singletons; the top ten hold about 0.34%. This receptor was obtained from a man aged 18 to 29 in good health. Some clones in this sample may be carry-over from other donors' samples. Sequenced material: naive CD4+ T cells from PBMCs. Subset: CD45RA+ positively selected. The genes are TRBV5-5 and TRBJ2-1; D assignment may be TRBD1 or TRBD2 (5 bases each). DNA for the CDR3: TGTGCCAGCAGCCCGGGACCTAATCCCTCCTACAATGAGCAGTTCTTC. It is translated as CASSPGPNPSYNEQFF.